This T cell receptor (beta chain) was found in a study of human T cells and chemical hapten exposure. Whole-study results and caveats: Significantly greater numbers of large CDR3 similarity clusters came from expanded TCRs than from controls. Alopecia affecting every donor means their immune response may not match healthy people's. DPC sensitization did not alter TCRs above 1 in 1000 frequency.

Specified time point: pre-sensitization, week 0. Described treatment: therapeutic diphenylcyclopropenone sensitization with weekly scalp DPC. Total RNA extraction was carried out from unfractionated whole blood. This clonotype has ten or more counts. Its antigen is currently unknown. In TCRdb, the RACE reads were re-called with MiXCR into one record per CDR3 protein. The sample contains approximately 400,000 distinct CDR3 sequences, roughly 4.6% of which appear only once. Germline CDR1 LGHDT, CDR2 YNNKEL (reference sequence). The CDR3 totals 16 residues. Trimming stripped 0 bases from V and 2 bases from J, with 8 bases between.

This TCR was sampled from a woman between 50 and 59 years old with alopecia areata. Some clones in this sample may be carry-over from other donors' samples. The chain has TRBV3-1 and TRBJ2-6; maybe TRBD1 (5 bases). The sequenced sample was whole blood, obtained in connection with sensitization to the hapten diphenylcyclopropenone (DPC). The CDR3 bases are TGTGCCAGCAGCCAAGACCCAGGGACTGGGGCCAACGTCCTGACTTTC. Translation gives CASSQDPGTGANVLTF. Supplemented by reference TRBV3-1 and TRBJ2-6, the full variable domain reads DTAVSQTPKYLVTQMGNDKSIKCEQNLGHDTMYWYKQDSKKFLKIMFSYNNKELIINETVPNRFSPKSPDKAHLNLHINSLELGDSAVYFCASSQDPGTGANVLTFGAGSRLTVL.